Reported below is one TCR beta chain. As yet, its antigen is unknown. The data were obtained in a study of post-analysis software for immune sequencing data. Study-wide results and limits: Elevated frequency relative to controls characterized roughly five TRBV segments in patients, TRBV5-6, TRBV5-1 and TRBV20-1 among them.

Unique molecular identifiers were carried by the TCR beta cDNA libraries. TCRdb recomputed calls from the PCR reads with MiXCR, one row per CDR3 protein. The sample contains 750,000 to 900,000 distinct CDR3 sequences, about 43% of which appear only once. J was trimmed by 4 bases and V by 3 bases; bases with no gene match: 9. Germline-derived CDR1 and CDR2 are LGHDT and YNNKEL (reference sequence). The CDR3 totals 16 residues. The chain couples TRBV3-1 to TRBJ2-1; 7 bases align to TRBD2. This sequence originates from a girl aged 5 to 17 with multiple sclerosis. Sequenced input: blood. The CDR3 region has the DNA TGTGCCAGCAGCCATATCAGCGGGAATATTTACAATGAGCAGTTCTTC. Protein: CASSHISGNIYNEQFF.